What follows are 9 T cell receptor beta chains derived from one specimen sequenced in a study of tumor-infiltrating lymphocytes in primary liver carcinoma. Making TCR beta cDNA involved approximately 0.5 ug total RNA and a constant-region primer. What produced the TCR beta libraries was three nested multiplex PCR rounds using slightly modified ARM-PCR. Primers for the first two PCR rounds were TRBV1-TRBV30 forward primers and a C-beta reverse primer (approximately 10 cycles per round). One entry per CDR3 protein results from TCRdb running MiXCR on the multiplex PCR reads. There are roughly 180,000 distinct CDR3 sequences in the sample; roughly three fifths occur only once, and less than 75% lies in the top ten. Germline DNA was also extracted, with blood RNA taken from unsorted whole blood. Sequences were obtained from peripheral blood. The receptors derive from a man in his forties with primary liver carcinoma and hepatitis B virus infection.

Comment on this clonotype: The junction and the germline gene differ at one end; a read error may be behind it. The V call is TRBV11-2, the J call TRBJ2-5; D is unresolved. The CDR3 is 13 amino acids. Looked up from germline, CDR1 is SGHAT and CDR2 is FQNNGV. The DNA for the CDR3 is TGTGCCAGAAGCTTAGGCAGCCAAGAGACCCAGTACTTC. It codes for CARSLGSQETQYF.

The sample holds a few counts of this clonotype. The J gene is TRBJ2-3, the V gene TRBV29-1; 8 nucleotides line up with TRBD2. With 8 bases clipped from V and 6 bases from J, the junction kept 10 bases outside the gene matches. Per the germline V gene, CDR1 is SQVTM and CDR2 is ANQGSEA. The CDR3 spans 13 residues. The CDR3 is CSLVKGGRDTQYF. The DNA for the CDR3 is TGCAGCCTAGTAAAAGGCGGGAGGGATACGCAGTATTTT.

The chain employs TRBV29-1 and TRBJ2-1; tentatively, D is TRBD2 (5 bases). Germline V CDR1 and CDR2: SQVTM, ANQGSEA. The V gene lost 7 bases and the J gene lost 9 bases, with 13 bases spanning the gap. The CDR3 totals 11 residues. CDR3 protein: CSARDRGEQFF. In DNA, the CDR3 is TGCAGCGCCCGGGATCGCGGTGAGCAGTTCTTC.

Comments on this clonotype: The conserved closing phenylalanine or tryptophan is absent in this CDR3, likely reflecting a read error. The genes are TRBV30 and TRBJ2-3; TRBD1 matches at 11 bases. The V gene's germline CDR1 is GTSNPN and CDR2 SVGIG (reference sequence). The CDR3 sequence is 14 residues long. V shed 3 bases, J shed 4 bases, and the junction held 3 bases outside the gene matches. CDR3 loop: CAWSRGQGADTQYL. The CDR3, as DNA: TGTGCCTGGAGCCGGGGACAGGGGGCAGATACGCAGTATTTA.

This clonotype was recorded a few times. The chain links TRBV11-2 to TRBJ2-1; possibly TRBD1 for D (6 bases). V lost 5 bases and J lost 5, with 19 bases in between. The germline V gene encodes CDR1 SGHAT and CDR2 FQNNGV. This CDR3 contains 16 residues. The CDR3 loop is CASSTHRVLGDNEQFF. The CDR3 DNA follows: TGTGCCAGCAGCACACACAGGGTGCTAGGTGACAATGAGCAGTTCTTC.

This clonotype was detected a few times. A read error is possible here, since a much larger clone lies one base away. The CDR3 is CASSPLGQYNGQFF. CDR3 nucleotide sequence: TGTGCCAGCAGCCCATTGGGGCAATACAATGGGCAGTTCTTC. The genes are TRBV11-2 and TRBJ2-1; possibly TRBD1 for D (5 bases). Germline V CDR1 and CDR2: SGHAT, FQNNGV. The CDR3 contains 14 residues.

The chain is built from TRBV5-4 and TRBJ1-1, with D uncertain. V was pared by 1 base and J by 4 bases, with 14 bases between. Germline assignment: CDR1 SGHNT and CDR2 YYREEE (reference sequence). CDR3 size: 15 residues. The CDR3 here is CASSLYGPSSTEAFF. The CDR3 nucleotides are TGTGCCAGCAGCTTGTACGGACCCTCGAGCACTGAAGCTTTCTTT.

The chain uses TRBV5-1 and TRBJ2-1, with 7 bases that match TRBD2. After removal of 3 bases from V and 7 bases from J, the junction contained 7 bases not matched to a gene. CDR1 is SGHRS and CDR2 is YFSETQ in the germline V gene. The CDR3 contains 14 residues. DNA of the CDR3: TGCGCCAGCAGCTGGCTAGCGCGGGGGAATGAGCAGTTCTTC. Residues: CASSWLARGNEQFF.

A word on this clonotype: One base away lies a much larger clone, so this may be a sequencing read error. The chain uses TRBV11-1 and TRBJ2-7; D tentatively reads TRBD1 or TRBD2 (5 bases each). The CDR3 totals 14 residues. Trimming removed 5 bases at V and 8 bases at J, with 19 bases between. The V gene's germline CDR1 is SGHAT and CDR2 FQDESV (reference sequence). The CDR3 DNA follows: TGTGCCAGCAGCCCCCGGGGCAGCGGCGAGAAGCAGTACTTC. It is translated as CASSPRGSGEKQYF.